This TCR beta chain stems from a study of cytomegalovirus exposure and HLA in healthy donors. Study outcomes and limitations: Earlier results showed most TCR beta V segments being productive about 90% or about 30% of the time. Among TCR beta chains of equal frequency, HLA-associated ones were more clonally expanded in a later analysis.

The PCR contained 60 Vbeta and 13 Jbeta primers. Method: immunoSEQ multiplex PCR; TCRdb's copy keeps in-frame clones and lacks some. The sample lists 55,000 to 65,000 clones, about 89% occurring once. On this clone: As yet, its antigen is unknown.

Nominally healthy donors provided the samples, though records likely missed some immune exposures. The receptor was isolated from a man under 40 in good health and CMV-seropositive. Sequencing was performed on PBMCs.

The CDR3, as DNA: TGTGCCAGCAGCGTAGTAAGGACAGGGAGGAGTGAAGCTTTCTTT. Translation: CASSVVRTGRSEAFF. The chain joins TRBV9 to TRBJ1-1; 8 bases are a match to TRBD1. V was pared by 0 bases and J by 7 bases, with 8 bases of the junction left unmatched. This CDR3 comprises 15 residues. CDR1 and CDR2 (germline): SGDLS, YYNGEE.